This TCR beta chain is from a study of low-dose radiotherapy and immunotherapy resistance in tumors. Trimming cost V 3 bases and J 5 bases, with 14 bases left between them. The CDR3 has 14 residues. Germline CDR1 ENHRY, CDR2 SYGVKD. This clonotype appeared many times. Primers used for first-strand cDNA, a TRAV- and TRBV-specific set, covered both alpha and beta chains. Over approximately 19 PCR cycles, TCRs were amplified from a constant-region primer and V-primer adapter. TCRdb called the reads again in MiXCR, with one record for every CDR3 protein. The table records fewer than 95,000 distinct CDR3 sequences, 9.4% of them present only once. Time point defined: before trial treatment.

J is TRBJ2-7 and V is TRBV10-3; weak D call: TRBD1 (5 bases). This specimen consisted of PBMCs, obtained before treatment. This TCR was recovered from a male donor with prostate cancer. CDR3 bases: TGTGCCATCAGTGACCCCAGGGCAGCGAACGAGCAGTACTTC. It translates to CAISDPRAANEQYF.